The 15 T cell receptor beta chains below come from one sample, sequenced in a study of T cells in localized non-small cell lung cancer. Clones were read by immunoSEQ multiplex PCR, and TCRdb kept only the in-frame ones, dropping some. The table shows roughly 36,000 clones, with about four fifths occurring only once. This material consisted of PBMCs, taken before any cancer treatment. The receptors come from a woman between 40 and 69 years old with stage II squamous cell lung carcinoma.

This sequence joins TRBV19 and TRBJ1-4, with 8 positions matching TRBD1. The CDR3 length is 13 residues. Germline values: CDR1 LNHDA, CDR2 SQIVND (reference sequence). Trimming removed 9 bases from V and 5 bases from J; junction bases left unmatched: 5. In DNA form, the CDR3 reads TGTGCCAGCTCCGGGACAGGCAATGAAAAACTGTTTTTT. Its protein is CASSGTGNEKLFF.

CDR3 DNA: TGCGCCAGCAGCCAAGGCCCTATAGGGGCCAACGTCCTGACTTTC. As protein: CASSQGPIGANVLTF. This rearrangement joins TRBV4-1 to TRBJ2-6; D unresolved. CDR1 is MGHRA and CDR2 is YSYEKL in the germline V gene. This CDR3 contains 15 residues. The V end lost 1 base, the J end lost 4 bases, and 8 bases lay between the germline ends.

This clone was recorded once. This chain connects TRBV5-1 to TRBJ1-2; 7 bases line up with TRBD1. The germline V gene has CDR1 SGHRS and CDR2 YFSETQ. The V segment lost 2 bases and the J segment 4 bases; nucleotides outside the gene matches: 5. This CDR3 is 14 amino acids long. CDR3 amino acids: CASSFEGQSYGYTF. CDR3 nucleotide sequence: TGCGCCAGCAGCTTTGAGGGACAGAGCTATGGCTACACCTTC.

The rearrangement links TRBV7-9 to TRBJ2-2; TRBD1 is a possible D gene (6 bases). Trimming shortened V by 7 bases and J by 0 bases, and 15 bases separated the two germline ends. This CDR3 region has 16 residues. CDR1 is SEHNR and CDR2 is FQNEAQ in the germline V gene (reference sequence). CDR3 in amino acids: CASTRTGTTNTGELFF. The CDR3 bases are TGTGCCAGCACCCGGACCGGGACAACGAACACCGGGGAGCTGTTTTTT.

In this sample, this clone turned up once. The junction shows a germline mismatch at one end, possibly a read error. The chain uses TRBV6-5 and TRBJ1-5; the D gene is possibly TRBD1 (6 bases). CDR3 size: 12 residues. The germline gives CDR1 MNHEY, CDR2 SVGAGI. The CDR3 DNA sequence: TGTGCCAGCAGTTACTCGGGGGGCCGGGAGTATTTT. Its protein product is CASSYSGGREYF.

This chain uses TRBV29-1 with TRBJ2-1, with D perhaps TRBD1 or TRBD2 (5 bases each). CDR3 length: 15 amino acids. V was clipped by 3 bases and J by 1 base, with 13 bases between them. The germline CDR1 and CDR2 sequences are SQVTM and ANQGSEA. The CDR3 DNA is TGCAGCGTTGAGAGTTGGGGGAGATCCTACAATGAGCAGTTCTTC. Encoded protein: CSVESWGRSYNEQFF.

The chain's CDR3 is CASSQSDRFATNEKLFF. The CDR3 DNA is TGCGCCAGCAGCCAATCGGACAGGTTTGCAACTAATGAAAAACTGTTTTTT. The J gene is TRBJ1-4, the V gene TRBV4-1, with TRBD1 identical over 7 bases. Trimming took 2 bases from V and 0 from J; bases not matched to a gene: 6. Germline V gene data show CDR1 as MGHRA and CDR2 as YSYEKL. This CDR3 comprises 17 residues.

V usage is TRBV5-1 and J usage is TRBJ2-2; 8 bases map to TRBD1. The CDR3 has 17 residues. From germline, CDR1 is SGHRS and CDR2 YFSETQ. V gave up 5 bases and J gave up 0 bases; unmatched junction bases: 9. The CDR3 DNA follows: TGCGCCAGCAGACCCCCGCCGGGACAGGCGAACACCGGGGAGCTGTTTTTT. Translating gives CASRPPPGQANTGELFF. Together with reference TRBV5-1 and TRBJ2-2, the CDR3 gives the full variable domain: KAGVTQTPRYLIKTRGQQVTLSCSPISGHRSVSWYQQTPGQGLQFLFEYFSETQRNKGNFPGRFSGRQFSNSRSEMNVSTLELGDSALYLCASRPPPGQANTGELFFGEGSRLTVL.

The CDR3 nucleotides read TGTGCCATCGGCGCTAGCGGGGGGCAAGAGACCCAGTACTTC. This sequence encodes CAIGASGGQETQYF. The chain combines TRBV10-3 with TRBJ2-5; 11 positions match TRBD2. J gave up 2 bases and V 8 bases, and 4 bases lay outside the gene matches. This CDR3 has 14 amino acids. The germline CDR1 and CDR2 sequences are ENHRY and SYGVKD.

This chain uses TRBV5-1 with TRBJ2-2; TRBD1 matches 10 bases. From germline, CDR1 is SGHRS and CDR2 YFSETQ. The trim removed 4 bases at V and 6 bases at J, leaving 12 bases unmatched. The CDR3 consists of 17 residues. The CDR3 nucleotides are TGCGCCAGCAGCCCCTCCCCAACGGGACAGGGGTCCGGGGAGCTGTTTTTT. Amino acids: CASSPSPTGQGSGELFF.

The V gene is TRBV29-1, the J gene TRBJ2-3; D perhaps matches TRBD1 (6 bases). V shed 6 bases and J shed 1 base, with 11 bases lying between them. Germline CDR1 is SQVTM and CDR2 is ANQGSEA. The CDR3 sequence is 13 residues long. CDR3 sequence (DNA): TGCAGCGTCCAGGGGATGGGCACAGATACGCAGTATTTT. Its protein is CSVQGMGTDTQYF.

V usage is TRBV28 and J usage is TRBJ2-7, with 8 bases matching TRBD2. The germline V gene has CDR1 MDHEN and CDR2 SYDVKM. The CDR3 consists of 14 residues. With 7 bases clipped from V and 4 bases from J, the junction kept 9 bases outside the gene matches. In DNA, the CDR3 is TGTGCCAGCAACGCCGCGGGGGGCCCATACGAGCAGTACGTC. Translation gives CASNAAGGPYEQYV.

In DNA, the CDR3 is TGTGCCAGCAGTTACTCGAATCCGGGGCTCGGCGATGAGCAGTTCTTC. Translating gives CASSYSNPGLGDEQFF. The V gene is TRBV6-5, the J gene TRBJ2-1; D possibly uses TRBD1 or TRBD2 (5 bases each). With 0 bases removed from V and 8 bases from J, the gap between germline ends came to 17 bases. The germline V gene has CDR1 MNHEY and CDR2 SVGAGI. CDR3 length: 16 amino acids.

The DNA of the CDR3 is TGTGCCAGCAGTGACGACAGGGAAGCTAACTATGGCTACACCTTC. Its translation: CASSDDREANYGYTF. The rearrangement uses TRBV6-1 and TRBJ1-2; 7 bases align to TRBD1. Trimming at V came to 3 bases and at J to 0 bases, leaving 4 bases not matched to a gene. The CDR3 contains 15 residues. Germline lookup yields CDR1 MNHNS and CDR2 SASEGT.

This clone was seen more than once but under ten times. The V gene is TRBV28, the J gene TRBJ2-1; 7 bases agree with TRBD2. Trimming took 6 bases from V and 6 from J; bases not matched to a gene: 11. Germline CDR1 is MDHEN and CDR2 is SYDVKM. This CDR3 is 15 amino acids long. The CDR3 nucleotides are TGTGCCAGCAGGTGGGGCATCGGACTAGGCAATGAGCAGTTCTTC. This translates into CASRWGIGLGNEQFF.